Listed below are T cell receptor beta chains from one sample, sequenced in a study of PD-L1 blockade in urothelial cancer. Assay: immunoSEQ multiplex PCR; the TCRdb copy retains only in-frame clones and omits some. The sample has about 95,000 clones; around 91% are singletons. The sample consisted of PBMCs, taken around atezolizumab (anti-PD-L1) treatment. Source of these receptors: a man in his fifties or sixties with urothelial cancer. Both conserved end residues are part of each CDR3. The D gene is left open where the match is weak. Rows may omit the clone size; those that give it use once, few, many or a size class.

.	TRBV7-2	TRBJ2-7	TRBD2	CASSSPAALAGVEQYF	TGTGCCAGCAGCTCCCCCGCCGCACTAGCGGGAGTCGAGCAGTACTTC
.	TRBV9	TRBJ1-3	.	CASSVGPESGNTIYF	TGTGCCAGCAGCGTAGGACCGGAGTCTGGAAACACCATATATTTT
.	TRBV29-1	TRBJ2-7	TRBD2	CSALVTSGGAYEQYF	TGCAGCGCTCTGGTCACTAGCGGGGGGGCCTACGAGCAGTACTTC
.	TRBV4-1	TRBJ2-3	TRBD2	CASSLGTSGRTDTQYF	TGCGCCAGCAGCCTCGGGACTAGCGGGCGGACAGATACGCAGTATTTT
.	TRBV9	TRBJ1-5	.	CASPLPQHF	TGTGCCAGCCCTCTCCCCCAGCATTTT
once	TRBV5-6	TRBJ2-5	.	CASSYGHFQETQYF	TGTGCCAGCAGCTACGGACACTTCCAAGAGACCCAGTACTTC
few	TRBV7-9	TRBJ1-1	TRBD1	CASSSTRAGTGGNTEAFF	TGTGCCAGCAGCTCTACCCGAGCCGGGACAGGGGGAAACACTGAAGCTTTCTTT
.	TRBV28	TRBJ1-1	.	CASSLVLGGTEAFF	TGTGCCAGCAGTTTAGTACTGGGGGGTACTGAAGCTTTCTTT
.	TRBV29-1	TRBJ1-3	.	CSAGSSGNTIYF	TGCAGCGCTGGCAGCTCTGGAAACACCATATATTTT
.	TRBV5-1	TRBJ2-1	TRBD1	CASNIQGLRDEQFF	TGCGCCAGCAACATACAGGGGCTGCGGGATGAGCAGTTCTTC
.	TRBV28	TRBJ2-7	TRBD2	CASSSTSAHPYEQYF	TGTGCCAGCAGTTCCACTAGCGCCCACCCCTACGAGCAGTACTTC
once	TRBV21-1	TRBJ1-4	.	CASSKQDPPGTGSLTNEKLFF	TGTGCCAGCAGCAAACAAGACCCCCCCGGGACAGGGTCCCTAACTAATGAAAAACTGTTTTTT